This TCR beta chain was retrieved from a study of T cell responses to AZD1222 COVID-19 vaccine. The study, taken as a whole, reports: Clonal diversity was possibly underestimated; the donors were predominantly white British and more often female. Spike-specific TCRs gained breadth and depth after people received two AZD1222 doses. Just a handful of people given AZD1222 tested seropositive at baseline. Nearly half of spike-specific TCRs reportedly go after variant regions that carry no mutations.

On this clone itself: The antigen remains unidentified.

Measured with immunoSEQ multiplex PCR; TCRdb has only the in-frame clones, and not every one. The table has 150,000 or so clones, roughly nine tenths seen once. Germline assignment: CDR1 SGHVS and CDR2 FNYEAQ. The V segment lost 1 base and the J segment 4 bases; nucleotides outside the gene matches: 4. This CDR3 is built from 16 residues. The rearrangement joins TRBV7-6 to TRBJ2-2, with 9 bases identical to TRBD2. This receptor was taken from an adult in good health. The sequencing used peripheral blood, collected on day 0 of AZD1222 vaccination. CDR3 in DNA: TGTGCCAGCAGCTTAGGAGCGGGGGGTAGCACCGGGGAGCTGTTTTTT. Translating it yields CASSLGAGGSTGELFF.